A selection of T cell receptor beta chains follows, all from one sample in a study of T cell responses to AZD1222 COVID-19 vaccine. The protocol was immunoSEQ multiplex PCR, while the TCRdb copy is restricted to in-frame clones and leaves out a portion. The table includes over 150,000 clones, more than 85% detected once. The input for sequencing was peripheral blood, taken 28 days after the second AZD1222 dose. The source of these receptors is an adult who received the AZD1222 COVID-19 vaccine. Both conserved end residues are part of each CDR3. A D gene is named only where the DNA matches it firmly. Rows may omit the clone size; those that give it use once, few, many or a size class.

cdr3_nt cdr3_aa cdr3_length d_call j_call v_call clone_size
TGTGCCAGCGTGCCAGGGATGACAGGTTCCGGGTACTATGGCTACACCTTC CASVPGMTGSGYYGYTF 17 . TRBJ1-2 TRBV7-2 .
TGCGCCAGCAGCTCGGACGCCACAGATACGCAGTATTTT CASSSDATDTQYF 13 . TRBJ2-3 TRBV5-1 .
TGTGCCACCCCTGAGGGGCCGAAGTACTTC CATPEGPKYF 10 . TRBJ2-5 TRBV10-3 once
TGTGCCAGCAGCGCCGAGCACTATGGCTACACCTTC CASSAEHYGYTF 12 . TRBJ1-2 TRBV9 .
TGTGCCAGTAGAGAACCCCGGACTAGCGGGAGTCGTCGCACAGATACGCAGTATTTT CASREPRTSGSRRTDTQYF 19 TRBD2 TRBJ2-3 TRBV19 few
TGTGCCTGGGCCCCCCGCGGGGGTTGGGCTTTCTTT CAWAPRGGWAFF 12 . TRBJ1-1 TRBV30 .
TGTGCCACCAGTGAGAGTGGTTTGGCTAGTGAGACCCAGTACTTC CATSESGLASETQYF 15 . TRBJ2-5 TRBV24-1 .
TGTGCCAGCAGCGTAGGGGAGGGACACACCTACGAGCAGTACTTC CASSVGEGHTYEQYF 15 . TRBJ2-7 TRBV9 .
TGTGCCAGCAGCACCCGGGCCGTTGTTAATGAAAAACTGTTTTTT CASSTRAVVNEKLFF 15 . TRBJ1-4 TRBV11-2 .
TGTGCCAGCAGCCACGGCAGGGGTTACTACAATGAGCAGTTCTTC CASSHGRGYYNEQFF 15 . TRBJ2-1 TRBV11-1 .
TGTGCCAGCAGAGGAGTGTCAGCTATCTATGGCTACACCTTC CASRGVSAIYGYTF 14 . TRBJ1-2 TRBV6-5 .
TGTGCCAGCAGCGTACTGGGTGGTGGCTACACCTTC CASSVLGGGYTF 12 . TRBJ1-2 TRBV9 once
TGTGCCAGCAGTATACGACAGGGAATGGGGAATGAGCAGTTCTTC CASSIRQGMGNEQFF 15 TRBD1 TRBJ2-1 TRBV27 .
TGTGCCAGCCAGACAGTGAACACTGAAGCTTTCTTT CASQTVNTEAFF 12 . TRBJ1-1 TRBV6-5 once
TGTGCCAGCAGGCATCAGGGGACACCACAAGAGACCCAGTACTTC CASRHQGTPQETQYF 15 . TRBJ2-5 TRBV5-5 .
TGTGCCAGCAGCCAAGAGGTCTCTGGAAACACCATATATTTT CASSQEVSGNTIYF 14 . TRBJ1-3 TRBV3-1/TRBV3-2 once